These T cell receptor beta chains were read from a single sample in a study of blood T cell repertoires in COVID-19. The data were produced by immunoSEQ multiplex PCR, yet TCRdb's version contains in-frame clones alone and is incomplete. The sample carries about 220,000 clones, 65% to 85% recorded once. Specimen: peripheral blood. These receptor sequences come from a woman aged 25 to 45 who had recovered from COVID-19. Both conserved end residues are part of each CDR3. The D gene is left open where the match is weak. Size is stated for part of the rows, as once, few or many counts, or as a class when the clone is expanded.

V gene: TRBV7-9; J gene: TRBJ2-1; clone size: NA; D gene: NA; CDR3 protein: CASSLSSAHNEQFF; CDR3 DNA: TGTGCCAGCAGCCTCTCAAGCGCACACAATGAGCAGTTCTTC
V gene: TRBV5-6; J gene: TRBJ1-5; clone size: NA; D gene: TRBD1; CDR3 protein: CASSWGQGAQPQHF; CDR3 DNA: TGTGCCAGCAGCTGGGGACAGGGGGCTCAGCCCCAGCATTTT
V gene: TRBV6-5; J gene: TRBJ2-7; clone size: NA; D gene: TRBD1; CDR3 protein: CASRIRDRAYEQYF; CDR3 DNA: TGTGCCAGCAGGATTCGGGACAGGGCCTACGAGCAGTACTTC
V gene: TRBV28; J gene: TRBJ1-5; clone size: NA; D gene: NA; CDR3 protein: CASSPTEVEQPQHF; CDR3 DNA: TGTGCCAGCAGCCCCACCGAGGTGGAGCAGCCCCAGCATTTT
V gene: TRBV6-5; J gene: TRBJ2-7; clone size: NA; D gene: NA; CDR3 protein: CASTGGPLRNEQYF; CDR3 DNA: TGTGCCAGCACCGGAGGCCCTCTGAGAAACGAGCAGTACTTC
V gene: TRBV4-1; J gene: TRBJ2-3; clone size: NA; D gene: TRBD2; CDR3 protein: CASSLGLGADTQYF; CDR3 DNA: TGCGCCAGCAGCCTAGGACTAGGGGCAGATACGCAGTATTTT
V gene: TRBV13; J gene: TRBJ2-5; clone size: NA; D gene: NA; CDR3 protein: CASSLVASETQYF; CDR3 DNA: TGTGCCAGCAGCTTAGTAGCTTCGGAGACCCAGTACTTC
V gene: TRBV9; J gene: TRBJ2-5; clone size: once; D gene: NA; CDR3 protein: CASSVDNIQETQYF; CDR3 DNA: TGTGCCAGCAGCGTAGACAATATTCAAGAGACCCAGTACTTC
V gene: TRBV2; J gene: TRBJ2-1; clone size: NA; D gene: TRBD2; CDR3 protein: CASSGGGLGNEQFF; CDR3 DNA: TGTGCCAGCAGCGGGGGGGGCTTGGGCAATGAGCAGTTCTTC
V gene: TRBV7-3; J gene: TRBJ2-4; clone size: NA; D gene: NA; CDR3 protein: CASSPTGGAQNIQYF; CDR3 DNA: TGTGCCAGCAGCCCCACTGGGGGCGCCCAAAACATTCAGTACTTC
V gene: TRBV5-5; J gene: TRBJ2-7; clone size: many; D gene: TRBD2; CDR3 protein: CASSLGTSGSYEQYF; CDR3 DNA: TGTGCCAGCAGCCTGGGGACTAGCGGGAGCTACGAGCAGTACTTC
V gene: TRBV19; J gene: TRBJ2-7; clone size: NA; D gene: TRBD2; CDR3 protein: CASSPLTSGRANEQYF; CDR3 DNA: TGTGCCAGTAGTCCCCTGACTAGCGGGAGGGCCAACGAGCAGTACTTC
V gene: TRBV6-5; J gene: TRBJ1-1; clone size: NA; D gene: NA; CDR3 protein: CASSFDIPATEAFF; CDR3 DNA: TGTGCCAGCAGTTTTGACATCCCGGCCACTGAAGCTTTCTTT
V gene: TRBV2; J gene: TRBJ1-2; clone size: NA; D gene: NA; CDR3 protein: CASEGSGGYTF; CDR3 DNA: TGTGCCAGCGAGGGTAGTGGTGGCTACACCTTC
V gene: TRBV30; J gene: TRBJ2-6; clone size: NA; D gene: TRBD1; CDR3 protein: CAWSLQGAPGANVLTF; CDR3 DNA: TGTGCCTGGAGTCTACAGGGGGCTCCTGGGGCCAACGTCCTGACTTTC
V gene: TRBV24-1; J gene: TRBJ2-3; clone size: once; D gene: TRBD1; CDR3 protein: CATSDLQGGWGTGGDTQYF; CDR3 DNA: TGTGCCACCAGTGATTTGCAAGGGGGATGGGGGACAGGGGGCGATACGCAGTATTTT
V gene: TRBV6-5; J gene: TRBJ2-5; clone size: NA; D gene: TRBD2; CDR3 protein: CASSYSSWEGGETQYF; CDR3 DNA: TGTGCCAGCAGTTACTCGTCCTGGGAGGGAGGAGAGACCCAGTACTTC
V gene: TRBV6-5; J gene: TRBJ2-5; clone size: NA; D gene: NA; CDR3 protein: CASSYSSVQETQYF; CDR3 DNA: TGTGCCAGCAGTTACTCTAGCGTACAAGAGACCCAGTACTTC
V gene: TRBV6-2/TRBV6-3; J gene: TRBJ2-5; clone size: NA; D gene: TRBD2; CDR3 protein: CASSFSGLAENQETQYF; CDR3 DNA: TGTGCCAGCAGTTTCTCGGGACTAGCGGAGAATCAAGAGACCCAGTACTTC
V gene: TRBV14; J gene: TRBJ2-1; clone size: NA; D gene: NA; CDR3 protein: CASSPWLADEQFF; CDR3 DNA: TGTGCCAGCAGCCCCTGGCTCGCGGATGAGCAGTTCTTC
V gene: TRBV4-2; J gene: TRBJ2-5; clone size: few; D gene: NA; CDR3 protein: CASSPLPGDPYF; CDR3 DNA: TGTGCCAGCAGCCCCCTTCCAGGCGACCCGTACTTC
V gene: TRBV29-1; J gene: TRBJ2-6; clone size: NA; D gene: NA; CDR3 protein: CSVEDWKRGSVGANVLTF; CDR3 DNA: TGCAGCGTTGAAGATTGGAAGAGGGGGTCGGTCGGGGCCAACGTCCTGACTTTC
V gene: TRBV6-5; J gene: TRBJ2-5; clone size: NA; D gene: NA; CDR3 protein: CASRRAQSQETQYF; CDR3 DNA: TGTGCCAGCCGTCGCGCTCAAAGTCAAGAGACCCAGTACTTC
V gene: TRBV19; J gene: TRBJ2-2; clone size: NA; D gene: NA; CDR3 protein: CASSNPGQPGELFF; CDR3 DNA: TGTGCCAGTAGTAATCCCGGACAGCCCGGGGAGCTGTTTTTT
V gene: TRBV28; J gene: TRBJ2-7; clone size: NA; D gene: TRBD2; CDR3 protein: CASRPLAGAAYEQYF; CDR3 DNA: TGTGCCAGCAGGCCGCTAGCGGGAGCCGCCTACGAGCAGTACTTC
V gene: TRBV7-9; J gene: TRBJ1-1; clone size: NA; D gene: TRBD1; CDR3 protein: CASSRTGGSTEAFF; CDR3 DNA: TGTGCCAGCAGCCGGACAGGGGGGAGCACTGAAGCTTTCTTT
V gene: TRBV29-1; J gene: TRBJ2-5; clone size: NA; D gene: NA; CDR3 protein: CSVDPSVRETQYF; CDR3 DNA: TGCAGCGTTGATCCTAGCGTCCGGGAGACCCAGTACTTC
V gene: TRBV7-6; J gene: TRBJ2-5; clone size: NA; D gene: NA; CDR3 protein: CASSLEVWTAVLQETQYF; CDR3 DNA: TGTGCCAGCAGCTTAGAAGTTTGGACAGCGGTACTTCAAGAGACCCAGTACTTC
V gene: TRBV15; J gene: TRBJ2-5; clone size: NA; D gene: TRBD2; CDR3 protein: CATSRDRGEGYQETQYF; CDR3 DNA: TGTGCCACCAGCAGAGATAGAGGGGAGGGGTACCAAGAGACCCAGTACTTC
V gene: TRBV9; J gene: TRBJ1-1; clone size: NA; D gene: TRBD1; CDR3 protein: CASSVGTGGETEAFF; CDR3 DNA: TGTGCCAGCAGCGTAGGGACAGGGGGCGAGACTGAAGCTTTCTTT
V gene: TRBV28; J gene: TRBJ2-7; clone size: NA; D gene: TRBD2; CDR3 protein: CASLAGGTIYEQYF; CDR3 DNA: TGTGCCAGCCTAGCGGGAGGGACCATCTACGAGCAGTACTTC
V gene: TRBV5-1; J gene: TRBJ2-5; clone size: NA; D gene: TRBD2; CDR3 protein: CASSPYRDSGLAGEWTQETQYF; CDR3 DNA: TGCGCCAGCAGCCCTTACCGGGACAGCGGACTAGCGGGAGAATGGACCCAAGAGACCCAGTACTTC
V gene: TRBV28; J gene: TRBJ2-3; clone size: NA; D gene: NA; CDR3 protein: CASSSPPLKRRTDTQYF; CDR3 DNA: TGTGCCAGCAGTTCCCCCCCTTTGAAGCGGCGCACAGATACGCAGTATTTT
V gene: TRBV3-1/TRBV3-2; J gene: TRBJ1-6; clone size: NA; D gene: TRBD1; CDR3 protein: CASSQHRGRNSPLHF; CDR3 DNA: TGTGCCAGCAGCCAACACAGGGGAAGGAATTCACCCCTCCACTTT
V gene: TRBV9; J gene: TRBJ2-1; clone size: NA; D gene: NA; CDR3 protein: CASSLTTENEQFF; CDR3 DNA: TGTGCCAGCAGCCTGACGACAGAGAATGAGCAGTTCTTC
V gene: TRBV3-1/TRBV3-2; J gene: TRBJ1-1; clone size: NA; D gene: NA; CDR3 protein: CASSQDFGKAFF; CDR3 DNA: TGTGCCAGCAGCCAAGACTTCGGTAAAGCTTTCTTT
V gene: TRBV28; J gene: TRBJ2-1; clone size: once; D gene: TRBD2; CDR3 protein: CASSPATSGRGSNEQFF; CDR3 DNA: TGTGCCAGCAGTCCGGCGACTAGCGGGAGAGGGTCCAATGAGCAGTTCTTC
V gene: TRBV5-1; J gene: TRBJ1-5; clone size: NA; D gene: NA; CDR3 protein: CASSLGQGSQPQHF; CDR3 DNA: TGCGCCAGCAGCTTGGGCCAGGGAAGTCAGCCCCAGCATTTT
V gene: TRBV7-3; J gene: TRBJ2-2; clone size: NA; D gene: TRBD2; CDR3 protein: CASSPSPAGGAGELFF; CDR3 DNA: TGTGCCAGCAGCCCATCCCCGGCGGGAGGAGCCGGGGAGCTGTTTTTT
V gene: TRBV11-1; J gene: TRBJ2-7; clone size: once; D gene: NA; CDR3 protein: CASSTRDTGPYEQYF; CDR3 DNA: TGTGCCAGCAGCACACGGGACACTGGGCCCTACGAGCAGTACTTC
V gene: TRBV2; J gene: TRBJ1-2; clone size: NA; D gene: NA; CDR3 protein: CATEDALERGYTF; CDR3 DNA: TGTGCCACCGAGGACGCCCTCGAGCGGGGCTACACCTTC
V gene: TRBV7-9; J gene: TRBJ1-4; clone size: NA; D gene: NA; CDR3 protein: CASRGRVATNEKLFF; CDR3 DNA: TGTGCCAGCAGGGGGAGGGTGGCAACTAATGAAAAACTGTTTTTT
V gene: TRBV27; J gene: TRBJ2-1; clone size: NA; D gene: NA; CDR3 protein: CASRVKGEQFF; CDR3 DNA: TGTGCCAGCAGAGTAAAGGGGGAGCAGTTCTTC
V gene: TRBV14; J gene: TRBJ2-7; clone size: NA; D gene: NA; CDR3 protein: CASSQDLAGLGEQYF; CDR3 DNA: TGTGCCAGCAGCCAAGATTTGGCGGGGCTAGGCGAGCAGTACTTC
V gene: TRBV21-1; J gene: TRBJ2-5; clone size: NA; D gene: NA; CDR3 protein: CANGTSGPGGQETQYF; CDR3 DNA: TGTGCCAACGGGACTAGCGGGCCTGGGGGGCAAGAGACCCAGTACTTC
V gene: TRBV10-3; J gene: TRBJ1-1; clone size: NA; D gene: NA; CDR3 protein: CAISRGNTEAFF; CDR3 DNA: TGTGCCATCAGTCGGGGGAACACTGAAGCTTTCTTT
V gene: TRBV5-6; J gene: TRBJ1-6; clone size: NA; D gene: NA; CDR3 protein: CASSLVPGPNSPLHF; CDR3 DNA: TGTGCCAGCAGCTTGGTCCCAGGGCCTAATTCACCCCTCCACTTT
V gene: TRBV27; J gene: TRBJ1-2; clone size: NA; D gene: TRBD1; CDR3 protein: CASSYGQGHGYTF; CDR3 DNA: TGTGCCAGCAGTTACGGACAGGGTCATGGCTACACCTTC
V gene: TRBV27; J gene: TRBJ2-1; clone size: NA; D gene: TRBD2; CDR3 protein: CASSSLGSGKNEQFF; CDR3 DNA: TGTGCCAGCAGTTCCTTGGGGAGCGGGAAGAATGAGCAGTTCTTC
V gene: TRBV2; J gene: TRBJ1-1; clone size: NA; D gene: NA; CDR3 protein: CASSEEQQGTEAFF; CDR3 DNA: TGTGCCAGCAGCGAGGAACAGCAGGGCACTGAAGCTTTCTTT
V gene: TRBV7-3; J gene: TRBJ2-2; clone size: NA; D gene: TRBD1; CDR3 protein: CASSLGGQGNTGELFF; CDR3 DNA: TGTGCCAGCAGCTTAGGGGGACAGGGAAACACCGGGGAGCTGTTTTTT